Here is one T cell receptor beta chain with its context. The sample holds many counts of this clonotype. Its antigen specificity is not known. The record has no base qualities; no much larger clone is one base away. This entry belongs to a study of response to subunit inactivated influenza vaccine (dated by TCRdb to 2017 to 2018). For context, the study as a whole: Deep quantitative profiling of the T cell receptor repertoire was used in the study to follow responses to a trivalent subunit inactivated influenza vaccine. Results and caveats for the whole study, not just this receptor: It was suggested by the authors that each seasonal influenza vaccination may recruit only a limited number of new T cells.

The library was generated by RT-PCR. Sequenced using an Illumina HiSeq 2500. In TCRdb, the public reads were trimmed at Q25 with fastp and aligned with MiXCR, with productive beta chains retained. Entries that share a CDR3 protein sequence are merged under the most common genes and DNA. The sample has approximately 520,000 distinct CDR3 sequences on record, approximately 17% of them singletons. The ten largest clones capture about 3% of the sample. Measured from the cysteine to the phenylalanine, the CDR3 is 10 residues long. Kept here is only the CDR3 DNA, which spans 30 bases and is read in frame from base 1. V drops 6 bases and J drops 6 bases, leaving 5 bases in between. The germline V gene (reference sequence) provides CDR1 DFQATT and CDR2 SNEGSKA.

This TCR was recovered from a man between 45 and 75 years old who received an inactivated influenza vaccine. Donor details come from another sample of the same person, matched by shared clones. Sequenced here: CD4+ T cells sorted from PBMCs, sampled approximately 25 months after vaccination. This sequence uses TRBV20-1 and TRBJ1-4, with no confidently assigned D gene. The CDR3 reads as follows: CSAEDEKLFF. The DNA is as follows: TGCAGTGCGGAAGATGAAAAACTGTTTTTT.